A selection of T cell receptor beta chains follows, all from one sample in a study of T cell repertoires in cytomegalovirus infection. MiXCR was run by TCRdb on the reads, yielding one entry per CDR3 protein. The table has hundreds of thousands of distinct CDR3 sequences, 20% to 25% seen once. The sample taken for sequencing was CD8+ T cells from PBMCs. These receptors all come from a human donor in good health (CMV status not recorded). Some clones in this sample may be carry-over from other donors' samples. Both conserved end residues are part of each CDR3. The D gene is left open where the match is weak. Clone size is shown for a subset of rows, as once, few, many or a class of expanded clone.

v_call,clone_size,d_call,j_call,cdr3_nt,cdr3_aa
TRBV28,many,-,TRBJ2-3,TGTGCCAGCAGTTTGGGCAGGTCCCCCACAGATACGCAGTATTTT,CASSLGRSPTDTQYF
TRBV27,many,TRBD1,TRBJ2-1,TGTGCCAGCAGTTTAATTAGGGCAGGGGGCTGGGGGAATGAGCAGTTCTTC,CASSLIRAGGWGNEQFF
TRBV6-5,-,-,TRBJ1-3,TGTGCCAGCAGTTATACGGGCAGTGCTGGGGACACCATATATTTT,CASSYTGSAGDTIYF
TRBV7-8,-,-,TRBJ1-2,TGTGCCAGCAGCCCACTCGGCCAGGGAAGCTATGGCTACACCTTC,CASSPLGQGSYGYTF
TRBV7-2,many,TRBD1,TRBJ2-1,TGTGCCAGCAGCTTATTATTGAGACAGGGACACTACAATGAGCAGTTCTTC,CASSLLLRQGHYNEQFF
TRBV19,many,TRBD1,TRBJ1-1,TGTGCCAGTAGTTTCGGACAGGGGCCTTTTGCTGAAGCTTTCTTT,CASSFGQGPFAEAFF
TRBV14,-,-,TRBJ2-7,TGTGCCAGCAGCCAAGGAACGGACGAGCAGTACTTC,CASSQGTDEQYF
TRBV4-1,-,TRBD2,TRBJ2-7,TGCGCCAGCAGCCACATTACCGGGAGGCTCAACTCCTACGAGCAGTACTTC,CASSHITGRLNSYEQYF
TRBV2,-,TRBD1,TRBJ2-2,TGTGCCAGCAGCCGCCGGGACAGCACCACCGGGGAGCTGTTTTTT,CASSRRDSTTGELFF
TRBV6-1,few,TRBD2,TRBJ2-1,TGTGCCAGCAGTTACCGAGCGGCGGGGGGGCTTAATTGGGATGAGCAGTTCTTC,CASSYRAAGGLNWDEQFF
TRBV7-9,many,TRBD2,TRBJ2-3,TGTGCCACGACTAGCGGGGAGGTAGATACGCAGTATTTT,CATTSGEVDTQYF
TRBV9,-,TRBD1,TRBJ2-1,TGTGCCAGCAGCGTAGGACAGGGGAGGATCAATGAGCAGTTCTTC,CASSVGQGRINEQFF
TRBV27,few,-,TRBJ2-3,TGTGCCACCGGACAGAGCACAGATACGCAGTATTTT,CATGQSTDTQYF
TRBV7-8,many,TRBD2,TRBJ2-1,TGTGCCAGCAGCTTTGCTAGCGGGGGGGACAAGAGTAATGAGCAGTTCTTC,CASSFASGGDKSNEQFF
TRBV25-1,-,-,TRBJ1-2,TGTGCCAGCAGGGACAATACTAACTATGGCTACACCTTC,CASRDNTNYGYTF
TRBV12-3/TRBV12-4,-,-,TRBJ1-1,TGTGCCAGCAGTTGGGGGGGGGGAAACACTGAAGCTTTCTTT,CASSWGGGNTEAFF
TRBV13,few,-,TRBJ2-7,TGTGCCAGCAGCTCCCGCCGGAACGAGCAGTACTTC,CASSSRRNEQYF
TRBV5-4,few,TRBD1,TRBJ2-1,TGTGCCAGCAGCGATGGACAGGTGTCCTACAATGAGCAGTTCTTC,CASSDGQVSYNEQFF
TRBV20-1,-,TRBD2,TRBJ2-1,TGCAGTGCAGGCGGGGGGGCTAGGTATGAGCAGTTCTTC,CSAGGGARYEQFF
TRBV14,-,TRBD1,TRBJ1-2,TGTGCCAGCAGCCAACGCGACAGGGGGCTTCTCAACTATGGCTACACCTTC,CASSQRDRGLLNYGYTF
TRBV28,few,TRBD2,TRBJ2-2,TGTGCCAGCAGTTTTCCCATAGCGGGGACCGGGGAGCTGTTTTTT,CASSFPIAGTGELFF
TRBV18,few,TRBD1,TRBJ2-7,TGTGCCAGCTCACGACAGGGGGCCAGAGCCTACGAGCAGTACTTC,CASSRQGARAYEQYF
TRBV7-9,few,-,TRBJ2-5,TGTGCCAGCAGGCCTGGGGGGCCGGCTCAAGAGACCCAGTACTTC,CASRPGGPAQETQYF
TRBV6-6,many,-,TRBJ1-2,TGTGCCAGCAGCCCCCCAGGGTTCTATGGCTACACCTTC,CASSPPGFYGYTF
TRBV13,few,-,TRBJ2-3,TGTGCCAGCAGCTTCTTAGGAGGGGGCAGCACAGATACGCAGTATTTT,CASSFLGGGSTDTQYF
TRBV7-2,many,-,TRBJ2-7,TGTGCCAGCAGCTTTGGGATTGGGAGCTCCTACGAGCAGTACTTC,CASSFGIGSSYEQYF
TRBV12-3/TRBV12-4,-,-,TRBJ2-2,TGTGCCAGCATCCCAAGCCGACAGAACACCGGGGAGCTGTTTTTT,CASIPSRQNTGELFF
TRBV6-5,many,-,TRBJ2-3,TGTGCCAGCAGTTACCGAACAAGCACAGATACGCAGTATTTT,CASSYRTSTDTQYF
TRBV28,few,TRBD2,TRBJ2-3,TGTGCCAGCACCTGGGGGGGAACCACAGATACGCAGTATTTT,CASTWGGTTDTQYF
TRBV15,-,-,TRBJ2-1,TGTGCCACCAGCAGAGGGGACAATAACAATGAGCAGTTCTTC,CATSRGDNNNEQFF
TRBV28,few,-,TRBJ1-4,TGTGCCAGCAGTTTACTGACAGCAACTAATGAAAAACTGTTTTTT,CASSLLTATNEKLFF
TRBV7-6,many,-,TRBJ1-2,TGTGCCAGCAGCTTAGTCACGGGGGGCCGTGGCTACACCTTC,CASSLVTGGRGYTF
TRBV7-8,many,-,TRBJ2-3,TGTGCCAGCAGCTTAGAAGTGGGGACAGATACGCAGTATTTT,CASSLEVGTDTQYF
TRBV20-1,-,-,TRBJ2-2,TGCAGTCTCCCGGGACCCAGAACCGGGGAGCTGTTTTTT,CSLPGPRTGELFF
TRBV7-2,few,-,TRBJ2-3,TGTGCCAGCACCCCTCCAGGGTACGCAGATACGCAGTATTTT,CASTPPGYADTQYF
TRBV14,-,-,TRBJ2-7,TGTGCCAGCAGATCTAGCGATGCCTACGAGCAGTACTTC,CASRSSDAYEQYF
TRBV9,once,-,TRBJ1-1,TGTGCCAGCGGAACTGTAGGGAGGTCTACTGAAGCTTTCTTT,CASGTVGRSTEAFF
TRBV4-2,few,TRBD2,TRBJ2-7,TGTGCCAGCAGCCTACGGACTAGCGGGGGCCACAGGGAGCAGTACTTC,CASSLRTSGGHREQYF
TRBV5-6,few,-,TRBJ1-4,TGTGCCAGCAGTGGGGGGAGGCCTAATGAAAAACTGTTTTTT,CASSGGRPNEKLFF
TRBV20-1,-,TRBD2,TRBJ2-1,TGCAGTGCTAGGCCTGGGCGGGGGGGGTTCAGCTCCTACAATGAGCAGTTCTTC,CSARPGRGGFSSYNEQFF
TRBV27,-,-,TRBJ1-1,TGTGCCAGCAGTTTGCAGGGCGTTGAGGCTGAAGCTTTCTTT,CASSLQGVEAEAFF
TRBV20-1,-,TRBD1,TRBJ1-5,TGCAGTGCCGGGACAGGGAGAAATCAGTCCCAGCATTTT,CSAGTGRNQSQHF
TRBV6-5,once,-,TRBJ2-2,TGTGCCAACAGTCGGTCTTGGAGGTCGAACACCGGGGAGCTGTTTTTT,CANSRSWRSNTGELFF
TRBV27,-,-,TRBJ1-4,TGTGCCAGCAGTTATACGGCAGGGGCGATTGAAAAACTGTTTTTT,CASSYTAGAIEKLFF
TRBV7-9,-,-,TRBJ2-1,TGTGCCAGCAGCTTCCCATTAGACCGGTATGAGCAGTTCTTC,CASSFPLDRYEQFF